The subject of this entry is one TCR beta chain. The CDR3 sequence is 12 residues long. The data stem from a study of blood T cell repertoires in COVID-19. Study-wide context: Samples of COVID-19 (acute and convalescent) were obtained from the United States, Italy and Spain. The analysed material was cDNA or gDNA that came from T cells, B-cell-depleted T cells, or PBMCs.

Study processing details: It was from reference gene primer amplification that nucleated cell counts were estimated. Here immunoSEQ multiplex PCR was the method, and the copy in TCRdb shows in-frame clones only, minus some. D and trimming were read from the DNA, whereas the V and J calls and clone size are those reported in that table. Here the sample spans under 150,000 clones, around 83% being singletons. Sequences were obtained from peripheral blood. The chain joins TRBV21-1 to TRBJ2-7; no DNA check was done on the table's D call, TRBD1. TRBV21-1 is listed as a pseudogene. The TCR originated in an elderly man with active or convalescent COVID-19. This CDR3 reads CASGSTVGEQYF. For the CDR3, the DNA is TGTGCCAGCGGTTCGACAGTCGGCGAGCAGTACTTC.